This TCR beta chain came from a study of OX40 agonist ivuxolimab in advanced cancers. Overall study: Ivuxolimab, an agonist antibody against OX40 (CD134), was given to patients.

CDR1 is SGHVS, CDR2 FQNEAQ, per germline. Trimming cost V 1 base and J 0 bases, with 5 bases left between them. CDR3 length equals 14 residues. General observations from the study: Dose levels from 0.1 to 3.0 mg/kg saw CD4+ and CD8+ blood T cells expand clonally by week 6. Researchers report that CD8+ T cells had, on average, more expanded clones than CD4+. Clonal expansion among partial responders at 0.1-3.0 mg/kg ranked near the lowest.

Points on this clone: What it binds is not known.

The repertoire was sequenced with immunoSEQ multiplex PCR; TCRdb's copy has only in-frame clones and lacks some. The sample includes about 5,100 clones, 66% of them seen just once. The clonotype was recovered from an adult with an advanced solid tumor such as melanoma, head and neck, liver or kidney cancer. This specimen was CD4+ or CD8+ T cells sorted from blood, taken in a trial of the OX40 agonist ivuxolimab. The J gene is TRBJ2-3, the V gene TRBV7-8; D not certain. For the CDR3, the DNA is TGTGCCAGCAGCTTAGGATCTAGCACAGATACGCAGTATTTT. It encodes CASSLGSSTDTQYF.